In its sample, the clone carrying this T cell receptor beta chain was seen many times. TCRdb passed the 5' RACE reads through MiXCR, listing each CDR3 protein once. The sample includes about 63,000 distinct CDR3 sequences, 15% to 20% of them seen just once. This sample was included in a study of T cells of healthy individuals. Germline CDR1 and CDR2: MDHEN and SYDVKM. V was clipped by 11 bases and J by 2 bases, with 10 bases between them. CDR3 length: 13 residues. This receptor was taken from a human donor in good health. The chain employs TRBV28 and TRBJ1-6; weak D call: TRBD1 (6 bases). CDR3 sequence: CAAGGTYNSPLHF. The CDR3 nucleotides are TGTGCCGCTGGGGGCACCTATAATTCACCCCTCCACTTT. Full variable domain (outside the CDR3, taken from reference TRBV28 and TRBJ1-6): DVKVTQSSRYLVKRTGEKVFLECVQDMDHENMFWYRQDPGLGLRLIYFSYDVKMKEKGDIPEGYSVSREKKERFSLILESASTNQTSMYLCAAGGTYNSPLHFGNGTRLTVT.